One and the same sample provided the 25 T cell receptor beta chains below, sequenced in a study of T cells in Graves' hyperthyroidism and ophthalmopathy. Amplified TCR beta CDR3 regions derived from RNA transcripts. RT-PCR in the first round (using the HTBI primer set) targeted the TCR CDR3. TCRdb used MiXCR to reprocess the multiplex PCR reads, holding one entry per CDR3 protein. The sample has 750,000 to 950,000 distinct CDR3 sequences; over 35% are singletons. The source material was blood. The receptors were gathered from a man between 18 and 35 years old with Graves' hyperthyroidism.

This clonotype came up once. The V and J genes are TRBV7-9 and TRBJ1-4; D is ambiguous. The V end was cut by 5 bases, the J end by 0 bases, with 19 bases between. Looked up from germline, CDR1 is SEHNR and CDR2 is FQNEAQ (reference sequence). The CDR3 extends over 18 amino acids. CDR3 residues: CASSQMDGRTATNEKLFF. The CDR3 nucleotides are TGTGCCAGCAGCCAGATGGACGGGAGGACTGCAACTAATGAAAAACTGTTTTTT.

The rearrangement uses TRBV5-1 and TRBJ2-5; 7 positions match TRBD2. Germline values: CDR1 SGHRS, CDR2 YFSETQ. Germline trimming cut 6 bases from V and 4 bases from J; bases unmatched to any gene: 9. The CDR3 is 14 amino acids. CDR3 coding DNA: TGCGCCAGCACCCCCCCATCGGGAGGAGAGACCCAGTACTTC. It specifies CASTPPSGGETQYF. The full variable domain, its missing parts supplied by reference TRBV5-1 and TRBJ2-5, is KAGVTQTPRYLIKTRGQQVTLSCSPISGHRSVSWYQQTPGQGLQFLFEYFSETQRNKGNFPGRFSGRQFSNSRSEMNVSTLELGDSALYLCASTPPSGGETQYFGPGTRLLVL.

There are many counts of this clonotype. The V call is TRBV10-3, the J call TRBJ2-7; 9 bases fit TRBD2. CDR3 length equals 17 residues. Germline values: CDR1 ENHRY, CDR2 SYGVKD. Trimming removed 6 bases from V and 2 bases from J; junction bases left unmatched: 14. CDR3 protein: CAISLNSGRGAPYEQYF. CDR3 DNA: TGTGCCATCAGCCTGAATAGCGGGAGAGGGGCCCCCTACGAGCAGTACTTC.

Notes on this clonotype: This may be a read error, as it is one base from a much larger clone. The chain carries TRBV29-1 and TRBJ2-7; a weak D match, TRBD2 (7 bases). There are 12 residues in the CDR3. Germline V CDR1 and CDR2: SQVTM, ANQGSEA. The V and J ends lost 7 bases and 3 bases respectively, with 13 bases between them. In nucleotides, the CDR3 is TGCAGCGCCGAAGGGGGGGGCTACGAGCAGTACTTC. It specifies CSAEGGGYEQYF.

V gene TRBV24-1 combines with J gene TRBJ1-2; 7 positions agree with TRBD1. In germline, CDR1 is KGHDR, CDR2 SFDVKD. The CDR3 extends over 14 amino acids. The J segment lost 8 bases and the V segment lost 4 bases, leaving 9 bases of the junction unmatched. CDR3 residues: CATSDDRVPLGYTF. CDR3 nucleotide sequence: TGTGCCACCAGTGACGACAGGGTCCCTCTCGGCTACACCTTC.

The V gene is TRBV5-1, the J gene TRBJ1-1; D remains unclear. This CDR3 has 13 residues. Looked up from germline, CDR1 is SGHRS and CDR2 is YFSETQ. The ends were cut back, 2 bases at V and 6 bases at J, with 11 bases in the middle. As DNA, the CDR3 is TGCGCCAGCAGCTTCCCAGGCAGCCCTGAAGCTTTCTTT. Translated: CASSFPGSPEAFF.

This clonotype was found many times. The rearrangement uses TRBV5-1 and TRBJ1-2; 8 bases fit TRBD1. The germline V gene has CDR1 SGHRS and CDR2 YFSETQ. This CDR3 spans 12 amino acids. The V and J ends lost 4 bases and 8 bases, in that order; junction bases with no gene match: 4. The CDR3 region is CASSKQGEGYTF. Here the CDR3 DNA reads TGCGCCAGCAGCAAACAGGGGGAGGGCTACACCTTC.

This clonotype was seen at least ten times. This rearrangement joins TRBV7-9 to TRBJ1-1; the D is unclear. CDR1 is SEHNR and CDR2 is FQNEAQ in the germline V gene (reference sequence). Trimming removed 1 base from V and 0 bases from J, with 6 bases in between. This CDR3 region has 14 residues. In nucleotides, the CDR3 is TGTGCCAGCAGCTTAGGCATCATGAACACTGAAGCTTTCTTT. Amino acid sequence: CASSLGIMNTEAFF.

The chain has TRBV6-5 and TRBJ1-6; 8 bases agree with TRBD1. Germline CDR1 is MNHEY and CDR2 is SVGAGI. V shed 6 bases and J 5 bases; nucleotides not matched to a gene: 6. The CDR3 spans 15 residues. The CDR3 nucleotides are TGTGCCAGCAGAGAGGGACAGGCGGATAATTCACCCCTCCACTTT. Translation: CASREGQADNSPLHF.

V gene TRBV29-1 combines with J gene TRBJ2-5, with TRBD1 as a possible D gene (5 bases). Germline-derived CDR1 and CDR2 are SQVTM and ANQGSEA. The CDR3 is made up of 11 amino acids. V lost 8 bases and J lost 5, with 12 bases in between. The DNA of the CDR3 is TGCAGCACCCCAGGGATGGAGACCCAGTACTTC. Protein: CSTPGMETQYF. Drawing the rest from reference TRBV29-1 and TRBJ2-5, the complete variable domain is SAVISQKPSRDICQRGTSLTIQCQVDSQVTMMFWYRQQPGQSLTLIATANQGSEATYESGFVIDKFPISRPNLTFSTLTVSNMSPEDSSIYLCSTPGMETQYFGPGTRLLVL.

The V call is TRBV9, the J call TRBJ1-2; no clear D. Deletions cut 4 bases from V and 5 bases from J, with 18 bases between. The CDR3 extends over 15 amino acids. CDR1 is SGDLS and CDR2 is YYNGEE in the germline V gene. This chain's CDR3 is CASSLSGVEWYGYTF. The CDR3, as DNA: TGTGCCAGCAGCCTCAGCGGGGTAGAATGGTATGGCTACACCTTC.

The V and J genes are TRBV10-3 and TRBJ1-1; 7 nucleotides agree with TRBD1. Germline lookup yields CDR1 ENHRY and CDR2 SYGVKD. V dropped 6 bases and J dropped 5; count of bases not matched to a gene: 9. There are 14 residues in the CDR3. This chain's CDR3 is CAIRTDRELTEAFF. The CDR3 DNA is TGTGCCATCAGAACCGACAGGGAGCTAACTGAAGCTTTCTTT.

This chain links TRBV20-1 with TRBJ2-7, with D tentatively TRBD1 or TRBD2 (5 bases each). Trimming took 3 bases from V and 0 from J, leaving 9 bases between them. Germline V gene sequence: CDR1 DFQATT, CDR2 SNEGSKA (reference sequence). This CDR3 contains 13 residues. For the CDR3, the DNA is TGCAGTGCTAGTGAGGGGAGCTCCTACGAGCAGTACTTC. Amino acids: CSASEGSSYEQYF.

This clonotype was observed at least ten times. V and J are TRBV15 and TRBJ2-5; D is uncertain. The germline gives CDR1 LNHNV, CDR2 YYDKDF (reference sequence). The V end was cut by 4 bases, the J end by 5 bases, with 17 bases between. The CDR3 loop spans 15 amino acids. CDR3 DNA: TGTGCCACCAGCATCGGGCCAACCCCCCGCGAGACCCAGTACTTC. Translation: CATSIGPTPRETQYF.

The chain is built from TRBV6-5 and TRBJ1-2; D gene uncertain. CDR1 MNHEY and CDR2 SVGAGI come from the germline V gene. The V gene lost 8 bases and the J gene lost 5 bases, with 15 bases spanning the gap. This CDR3 is 13 amino acids long. This CDR3 reads CASLKGDRYGYTF. The CDR3 bases are TGTGCCAGCCTCAAGGGCGATAGATATGGCTACACCTTC.

The table lists this clonotype with many counts. The chain combines TRBV29-1 with TRBJ1-2; tentative D call: TRBD1 (6 bases). Germline V gives CDR1 SQVTM, CDR2 ANQGSEA. This CDR3 comprises 13 residues. V was trimmed by 7 bases and J by 3 bases, leaving 15 bases between them. This CDR3 is CSAGGKGDYGYTF. The CDR3 region has the DNA TGCAGCGCCGGAGGGAAGGGGGACTATGGCTACACCTTC. Full variable domain (outside the CDR3, taken from reference TRBV29-1 and TRBJ1-2): SAVISQKPSRDICQRGTSLTIQCQVDSQVTMMFWYRQQPGQSLTLIATANQGSEATYESGFVIDKFPISRPNLTFSTLTVSNMSPEDSSIYLCSAGGKGDYGYTFGSGTRLTVV.

The table lists this clonotype with many counts. The gene calls are TRBV29-1 and TRBJ2-6; 10 bases line up with TRBD2. Trimming took 5 bases from V and 2 from J; bases not matched to a gene: 3. There are 15 residues in the CDR3. Germline V gene lookup returns CDR1 SQVTM and CDR2 ANQGSEA. The CDR3 region is CSVSSGSTGANVLTF. CDR3 sequence (DNA): TGCAGCGTTTCTAGCGGGAGTACTGGGGCCAACGTCCTGACTTTC.

This clonotype appeared a few times. The V and J genes are TRBV4-2 and TRBJ2-5; unclear D gene. In germline, CDR1 is LGHNA, CDR2 YNFKEQ. Trimming cost V 3 bases and J 5 bases, with 10 bases left between them. The CDR3 length is 13 residues. The CDR3 coding sequence is TGTGCCAGCAGCCAGGGTAAAGAGGAGACCCAGTACTTC. It is translated as CASSQGKEETQYF.

A few counts support this clonotype. This rearrangement joins TRBV4-1 to TRBJ1-1; D ambiguous. From germline, CDR1 is MGHRA and CDR2 YSYEKL. Trimming stripped 6 bases from V and 2 bases from J, with 10 bases between. This CDR3 has 13 amino acids. The DNA for the CDR3 is TGCGCCAGCAGGACGACGGACAACACTGAAGCTTTCTTT. It codes for CASRTTDNTEAFF.

Regarding this clonotype: A junction boundary mismatches the germline segment, possibly from a read error. The rearrangement joins TRBV7-9 to TRBJ2-2; maybe TRBD2 (5 bases). The length of the CDR3 is 15 residues. Looked up from germline, CDR1 is SEHNR and CDR2 is FQNEAQ (reference sequence). CDR3 in amino acids: CASSQEDGFMRELFF. CDR3 nucleotide sequence: TGCGCCAGCAGCCAGGAGGACGGATTTATGCGGGAGCTGTTTTTT.

This clonotype was observed many times. The chain recombines TRBV15 with TRBJ1-5, with D unclear. The germline V and J ends were trimmed by 5 bases and 1 base, with 9 bases remaining between them. Germline values: CDR1 LNHNV, CDR2 YYDKDF (reference sequence). This CDR3 contains 14 residues. In DNA, the CDR3 is TGTGCCACCAGCGGATTAGACAGCAATCAGCCCCAGCATTTT. Amino acids: CATSGLDSNQPQHF.

V gene TRBV5-4 combines with J gene TRBJ2-7, with TRBD2 identical over 9 bases. Losses at the gene ends were 0 bases for V and 5 bases for J; bases not matched to a gene: 3. The CDR3 has 14 amino acids. The germline V gene has CDR1 SGHNT and CDR2 YYREEE (reference sequence). Here the CDR3 reads CASSLAASGNEQYF. CDR3 DNA sequence: TGTGCCAGCAGCTTGGCGGCTAGCGGGAACGAGCAGTACTTC.

This clonotype was recorded many times. The J gene is TRBJ1-5, the V gene TRBV7-2; D is unresolved. V was shortened by 1 base and J by 2 bases, with 9 bases between the two germline ends. Germline values: CDR1 SGHTA, CDR2 FQGNSA. The CDR3 sequence is 15 residues long. The CDR3 reads CASSLGGFGNQPQHF. CDR3 in DNA: TGTGCCAGCAGCTTAGGGGGATTTGGCAATCAGCCCCAGCATTTT.

Many counts were recorded for this clonotype. The rearrangement joins TRBV19 to TRBJ1-1; D is perhaps TRBD1 (5 bases). CDR1 and CDR2 from the germline V gene are LNHDA and SQIVND (reference sequence). CDR3 size: 12 residues. The V gene lost 9 bases and the J gene lost 1 base, with 9 bases spanning the gap. Here the CDR3 DNA reads TGTGCCAGCAGCACAGGGAACACTGAAGCTTTCTTT. Protein sequence: CASSTGNTEAFF.

This clonotype was seen at least ten times. The CDR3 reads CSVEVRVNTEAFF. CDR3 bases: TGCAGCGTTGAAGTAAGGGTCAACACTGAAGCTTTCTTT. The rearrangement joins TRBV29-1 to TRBJ1-1; no firm D call. The CDR3 is made up of 13 amino acids. Germline V gene lookup returns CDR1 SQVTM and CDR2 ANQGSEA. Trimming shortened V by 1 base and J by 2 bases, and 8 bases separated the two germline ends. Supplemented by reference TRBV29-1 and TRBJ1-1, the full variable domain reads SAVISQKPSRDICQRGTSLTIQCQVDSQVTMMFWYRQQPGQSLTLIATANQGSEATYESGFVIDKFPISRPNLTFSTLTVSNMSPEDSSIYLCSVEVRVNTEAFFGQGTRLTVV.